The 18 T cell receptor beta chains reported below all come from one sample, sequenced in a study of beta chain features in type 1 diabetes. Study-wide results and limits: All four CD4+ subsets of Type 1 diabetes patients contained TCRB CDR3s that were moderately but significantly shorter.

The antigens for these receptors are not known. Investigators reverse transcribed all isolated RNA, so they sequenced expressed TCRB transcripts. Method: immunoSEQ multiplex PCR; TCRdb's copy keeps in-frame clones and lacks some. This sample carries more than 250,000 clones, about 24% of them seen once, and the ten largest clones take around 0.011%. The sequencing sample was made of naive CD4+ T cells from blood. The source is a woman in her 30s with type 1 diabetes.

This clone was counted a few times. The chain is built from TRBV29-1 and TRBJ1-1; D might be TRBD1 (5 bases). CDR1 is SQVTM and CDR2 is ANQGSEA in the germline V gene. V gave up 0 bases and J gave up 2 bases, with 13 bases separating them. This CDR3 spans 15 amino acids. CDR3 residues: CSVEDQGTLNTEAFF. The CDR3 DNA sequence: TGCAGCGTTGAAGATCAGGGAACTCTAAACACTGAAGCTTTCTTT.

This chain links TRBV7-9 with TRBJ2-1; 14 bases line up with TRBD2. Germline V gene lookup returns CDR1 SEHNR and CDR2 FQNEAQ (reference sequence). CDR3 length: 15 amino acids. V lost 5 bases, J lost 6 bases, and 3 bases stayed unmatched. CDR3 protein: CASSPGLAGVNEQFF. In DNA, the CDR3 is TGTGCCAGCAGCCCGGGACTAGCGGGAGTCAATGAGCAGTTCTTC.

This clone occurred a few times. The chain uses TRBV7-9 and TRBJ1-2; TRBD1 might be the D (5 bases). CDR3 length: 12 residues. CDR1 is SEHNR, CDR2 FQNEAQ, per germline (reference sequence). The V and J ends lost 5 bases and 9 bases respectively, with 13 bases between them. Written as DNA, the CDR3 is TGTGCCAGCAGCCCCCGACAGACGAGCTACACCTTC. Translating gives CASSPRQTSYTF.

The CDR3 DNA is TGTGCCTGGAGTAAACGGGACACGGATGGCTACACCTTC. It is translated as CAWSKRDTDGYTF. The chain uses TRBV30 and TRBJ1-2; D is perhaps TRBD1 (6 bases). V was clipped by 2 bases and J by 6 bases, with 13 bases between them. Germline CDR1 reads GTSNPN; CDR2 reads SVGIG (reference sequence). The CDR3 has 13 amino acids.

There are a few counts of this clone. The chain combines TRBV7-9 with TRBJ2-7, with 8 bases aligning to TRBD2. The V and J ends lost 5 bases and 3 bases, in that order; junction bases with no gene match: 9. The CDR3 has 15 amino acids. Germline V gene lookup returns CDR1 SEHNR and CDR2 FQNEAQ (reference sequence). The CDR3 here is CASSRASGPLYEQYF. In nucleotides, the CDR3 is TGTGCCAGCAGCAGAGCTAGCGGGCCCCTCTACGAGCAGTACTTC.

This clone was detected a few times. This chain links TRBV29-1 with TRBJ2-7, with 9 bases matching TRBD1. CDR3 size: 12 residues. Looked up from germline, CDR1 is SQVTM and CDR2 is ANQGSEA. With 7 bases clipped from V and 4 bases from J, the junction kept 5 bases outside the gene matches. CDR3 protein: CSARDRAYEQYF. In DNA form, the CDR3 reads TGCAGCGCCCGGGACAGGGCATACGAGCAGTACTTC.

The chain employs TRBV4-1 and TRBJ1-1; possible D gene TRBD1, 5 bases. The germline gives CDR1 MGHRA, CDR2 YSYEKL. Trimming took 1 base from V and 0 from J, leaving 12 bases between them. The CDR3 runs to 16 residues. The CDR3 sequence is CASSQVLGHMNTEAFF. In DNA form, the CDR3 reads TGCGCCAGCAGCCAAGTTCTTGGACACATGAACACTGAAGCTTTCTTT.

The chain employs TRBV10-3 and TRBJ1-2, with 10 bases lining up with TRBD1. This CDR3 comprises 15 residues. Germline CDR1 reads ENHRY; CDR2 reads SYGVKD. The junction had 12 bases not matched to a gene; V was cut back by 6 bases and J by 8 bases. The CDR3 loop reads CAISQTTGTGVGYTF. The CDR3 DNA reads TGTGCCATCAGCCAAACTACCGGGACAGGGGTCGGCTACACCTTC.

The J gene is TRBJ1-2, the V gene TRBV18; D possibly corresponds to TRBD1 (5 bases). Germline CDR1 KGHSH, CDR2 LQKENI. The germline V and J ends were trimmed by 1 base and 5 bases, with 17 bases remaining between them. This CDR3 is built from 16 residues. The CDR3 DNA sequence: TGTGCCAGCTCACCACAGGGGTCCCAGCAGTATTATGGCTACACCTTC. Amino acids: CASSPQGSQQYYGYTF.

V usage is TRBV9 and J usage is TRBJ2-3; 9 bases fit TRBD2. V was pared by 0 bases and J by 1 base, with 3 bases of the junction left unmatched. The CDR3 sequence is 16 residues long. Germline V gives CDR1 SGDLS, CDR2 YYNGEE. Here the CDR3 DNA reads TGTGCCAGCAGCGTAGGAGCTAGCGGGGGCACAGATACGCAGTATTTT. Its protein is CASSVGASGGTDTQYF.

The sample holds a few counts of this clone. The chain joins TRBV19 to TRBJ2-7, with TRBD1 as a possible D gene (7 bases). Trimming shortened V by 6 bases and J by 3 bases, and 24 bases separated the two germline ends. Germline CDR1 and CDR2: LNHDA and SQIVND (reference sequence). This CDR3 has 17 residues. As DNA, the CDR3 is TGTGCCAGTAGCTCTCAGGGGGGAGAGACCAGGAGCTACGAGCAGTACTTC. This codes for CASSSQGGETRSYEQYF.

This clone was recorded a few times. The rearrangement uses TRBV7-3 and TRBJ2-4; 7 bases are shared with TRBD2. The CDR3 spans 16 residues. The V gene's germline CDR1 is SGHTA and CDR2 FQGTGA. V dropped 3 bases and J dropped 0; count of bases not matched to a gene: 5. The CDR3 coding sequence is TGTGCCAGCAGCTTGGGTAGCGGGCTAGCCAAAAACATTCAGTACTTC. It translates to CASSLGSGLAKNIQYF. Variable domain in full (rest from reference TRBV7-3 and TRBJ2-4): GAGVSQTPSNKVTEKGKYVELRCDPISGHTALYWYRQSLGQGPEFLIYFQGTGAADDSGLPNDRFFAVRPEGSVSTLKIQRTERGDSAVYLCASSLGSGLAKNIQYFGAGTRLSVL.

This rearrangement joins TRBV9 to TRBJ2-7; D possibly corresponds to TRBD1 (6 bases). CDR1 and CDR2 from the germline V gene are SGDLS and YYNGEE. This CDR3 contains 15 residues. Trimming took off 4 bases at V and 3 bases at J, with 17 bases between the two ends. This chain's CDR3 is CASSPQVGTNYEQYF. CDR3 DNA: TGTGCCAGCAGCCCTCAGGTGGGGACAAACTACGAGCAGTACTTC. Combining the CDR3 with reference TRBV9 and TRBJ2-7 gives the whole variable domain DSGVTQTPKHLITATGQRVTLRCSPRSGDLSVYWYQQSLDQGLQFLIQYYNGEERAKGNILERFSAQQFPDLHSELNLSSLELGDSALYFCASSPQVGTNYEQYFGPGTRLTVT.

This clone was recorded a few times. CDR3: CASSSRTGVDTEAFF. Here the CDR3 DNA reads TGTGCCAGCAGCTCCAGGACAGGGGTAGACACTGAAGCTTTCTTT. The V gene is TRBV7-9, the J gene TRBJ1-1; 9 bases map to TRBD1. CDR1 and CDR2 (germline): SEHNR, FQNEAQ (reference sequence). The J segment lost 3 bases and the V segment lost 4 bases, leaving 6 bases of the junction unmatched. CDR3 length: 15 amino acids. The full variable domain, with the rest looked up from reference TRBV7-9 and TRBJ1-1, is DTGVSQNPRHKITKRGQNVTFRCDPISEHNRLYWYRQTLGQGPEFLTYFQNEAQLEKSRLLSDRFSAERPKGSFSTLEIQRTEQGDSAMYLCASSSRTGVDTEAFFGQGTRLTVV.

The chain recombines TRBV7-2 with TRBJ1-2, with D tentatively TRBD1 (6 bases). CDR1 SGHTA and CDR2 FQGNSA come from the germline V gene. With 1 base removed from V and 8 bases from J, the gap between germline ends came to 11 bases. The CDR3 sequence is 13 residues long. The CDR3 is CASSLDRVRGYTF. The CDR3 DNA follows: TGTGCCAGCAGCTTAGACAGGGTACGAGGCTACACCTTC.

The CDR3 DNA follows: TGTGCCAGCAGCCCTAACCTAGTGCCTAGCACAGATACGCAGTATTTT. This translates into CASSPNLVPSTDTQYF. The chain recombines TRBV6-6 with TRBJ2-3, with D uncertain. V lost 6 bases and J 0 bases, leaving 16 bases between the germline ends. The CDR3 length is 16 residues. Per germline, CDR1 MNHNY and CDR2 SVGAGI (reference sequence).

The chain uses TRBV18 and TRBJ2-7, with 10 bases identical to TRBD1. CDR3 length: 14 amino acids. V was pared by 5 bases and J by 5 bases, with 6 bases of the junction left unmatched. Per germline, CDR1 KGHSH and CDR2 LQKENI. The CDR3 sequence is CASSTRDRGDEQYF. CDR3 DNA: TGTGCCAGCTCAACCCGGGACAGGGGCGACGAGCAGTACTTC.

The chain uses TRBV6-5 and TRBJ2-3; TRBD2 matches 10 bases. The CDR3 is 15 amino acids. V lost 5 bases and J lost 1; bases outside the gene matches: 3. CDR1 and CDR2 (germline): MNHEY, SVGAGI. CDR3 region: CASSIGLAGTDTQYF. For the CDR3, the DNA is TGTGCCAGCAGTATAGGACTAGCGGGCACAGATACGCAGTATTTT.